This T cell receptor (beta chain) is from a study of OX40 agonist ivuxolimab in advanced cancers. Study overall: Patients took ivuxolimab, an agonistic anti-OX40 (CD134) antibody. Dose-escalation patients were diagnosed with hepatocellular carcinoma, melanoma, renal cell cancer or head and neck cancer. General observations from the study: Mean expanded clone counts were higher in CD8+ than CD4+ T cells.

As for this clone: Antigen: not known.

Germline CDR1 and CDR2: GTSNPN and SVGIG (reference sequence). The CDR3 spans 14 residues. Trimming stripped 1 base from V and 4 bases from J, with 13 bases between. Method: immunoSEQ multiplex PCR; TCRdb's copy keeps in-frame clones and lacks some. The sample yields fewer than 85,000 clones, 80% to 90% seen once. The chain has TRBV30 and TRBJ2-5; D possibly matches TRBD1 or TRBD2 (5 bases each). The receptor was derived from an adult with an advanced solid tumor such as melanoma, head and neck, liver or kidney cancer. The material was CD4+ or CD8+ T cells sorted from blood, obtained in a trial of the OX40 agonist ivuxolimab. CDR3 nucleotide sequence: TGTGCCTGGAGTGCAGGGACCCTTGGAGAGACCCAGTACTTC. Translation gives CAWSAGTLGETQYF.